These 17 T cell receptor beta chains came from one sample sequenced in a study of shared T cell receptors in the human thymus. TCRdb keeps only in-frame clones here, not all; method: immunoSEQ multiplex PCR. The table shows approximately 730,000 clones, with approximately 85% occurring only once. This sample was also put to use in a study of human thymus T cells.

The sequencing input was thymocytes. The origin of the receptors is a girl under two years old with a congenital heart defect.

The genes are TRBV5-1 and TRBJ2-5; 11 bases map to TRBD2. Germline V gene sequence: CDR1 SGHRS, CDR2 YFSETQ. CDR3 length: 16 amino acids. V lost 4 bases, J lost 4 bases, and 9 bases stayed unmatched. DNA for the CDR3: TGCGCCAGCAGCCCACTAACTAGCGGGGGATTAGAGACCCAGTACTTC. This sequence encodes CASSPLTSGGLETQYF.

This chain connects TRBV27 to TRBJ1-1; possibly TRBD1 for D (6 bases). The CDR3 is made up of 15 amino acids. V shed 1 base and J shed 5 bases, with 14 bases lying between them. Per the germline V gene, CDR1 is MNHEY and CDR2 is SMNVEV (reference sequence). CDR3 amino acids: CASSLYQGRITEAFF. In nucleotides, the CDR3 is TGTGCCAGCAGTTTATACCAGGGGCGAATAACTGAAGCTTTCTTT.

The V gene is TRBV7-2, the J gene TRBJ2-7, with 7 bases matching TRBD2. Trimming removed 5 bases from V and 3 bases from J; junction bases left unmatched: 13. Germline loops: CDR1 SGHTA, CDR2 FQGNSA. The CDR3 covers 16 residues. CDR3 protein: CASSPTSPTSVYEQYF. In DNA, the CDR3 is TGTGCCAGCAGCCCCACATCACCCACTAGCGTCTACGAGCAGTACTTC.

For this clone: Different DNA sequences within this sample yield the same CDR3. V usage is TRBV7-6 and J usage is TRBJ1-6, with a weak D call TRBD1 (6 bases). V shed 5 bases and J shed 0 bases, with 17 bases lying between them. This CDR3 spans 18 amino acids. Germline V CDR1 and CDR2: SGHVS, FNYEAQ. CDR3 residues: CASSGAQGQSSYNSPLHF. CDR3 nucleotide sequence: TGTGCCAGCAGCGGCGCCCAGGGGCAAAGCTCCTATAATTCACCCCTCCACTTT.

CDR3 residues: CASRLAGLNEQFF. CDR3 DNA: TGTGCCAGCCGACTAGCGGGGTTGAATGAGCAGTTCTTC. The rearrangement links TRBV18 to TRBJ2-1, with 11 bases that match TRBD2. This CDR3 region has 13 residues. Trimming cost V 8 bases and J 7 bases; bases outside gene matches: 4. CDR1 is KGHSH, CDR2 LQKENI, per germline.

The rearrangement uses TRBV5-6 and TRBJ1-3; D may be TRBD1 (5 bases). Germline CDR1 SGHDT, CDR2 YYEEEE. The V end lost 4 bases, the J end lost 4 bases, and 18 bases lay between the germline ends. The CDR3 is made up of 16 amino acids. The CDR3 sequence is CASSQGGGTGGNTIYF. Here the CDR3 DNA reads TGTGCCAGCAGCCAAGGCGGGGGTACTGGAGGAAACACCATATATTTT.

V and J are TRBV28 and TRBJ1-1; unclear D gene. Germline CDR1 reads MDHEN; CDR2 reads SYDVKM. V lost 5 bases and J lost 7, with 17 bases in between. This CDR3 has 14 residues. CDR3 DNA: TGTGCCAGCAGTCCCATGATCAGCTCGGGTGAAGCTTTCTTT. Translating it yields CASSPMISSGEAFF.

CDR3 nucleotide sequence: TGTGCCAGCAGGGATCAGCCGGGGAACATTCAGTACTTC. Amino acids: CASRDQPGNIQYF. The rearrangement joins TRBV27 to TRBJ2-4; possibly TRBD2 for D (5 bases). CDR1 and CDR2 (germline): MNHEY, SMNVEV (reference sequence). The CDR3 is 13 residues long. Trimming left V 6 bases short and J 7 bases short, with 13 bases between.

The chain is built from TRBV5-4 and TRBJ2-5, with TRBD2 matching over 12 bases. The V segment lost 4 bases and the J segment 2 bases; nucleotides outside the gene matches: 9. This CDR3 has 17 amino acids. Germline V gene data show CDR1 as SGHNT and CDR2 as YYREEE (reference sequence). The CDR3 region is CASSEPSSGGAQETQYF. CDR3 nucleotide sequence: TGTGCCAGCAGCGAACCCTCTAGCGGGGGGGCACAAGAGACCCAGTACTTC.

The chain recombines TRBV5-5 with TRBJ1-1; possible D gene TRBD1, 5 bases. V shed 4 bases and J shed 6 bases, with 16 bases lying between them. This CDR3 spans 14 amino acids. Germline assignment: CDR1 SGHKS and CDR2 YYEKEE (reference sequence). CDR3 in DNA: TGTGCCAGCAGCACAAATCAGGGAAATCCTGAAGCTTTCTTT. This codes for CASSTNQGNPEAFF.

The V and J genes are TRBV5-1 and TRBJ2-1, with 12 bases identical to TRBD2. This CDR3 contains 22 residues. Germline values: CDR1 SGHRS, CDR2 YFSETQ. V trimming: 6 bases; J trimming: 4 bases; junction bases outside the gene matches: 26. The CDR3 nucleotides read TGCGCCAGCATCGGCATCCCCCGCCATACGGGGGGAACTAGCGGGGGGTACAATGAGCAGTTCTTC. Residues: CASIGIPRHTGGTSGGYNEQFF.

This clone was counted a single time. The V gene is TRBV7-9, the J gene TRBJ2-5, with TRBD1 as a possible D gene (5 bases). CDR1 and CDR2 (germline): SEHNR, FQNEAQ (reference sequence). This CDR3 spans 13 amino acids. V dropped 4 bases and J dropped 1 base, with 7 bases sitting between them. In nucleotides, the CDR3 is TGTGCCAGCAGCTCAGACAGCCAAGAGACCCAGTACTTC. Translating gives CASSSDSQETQYF.

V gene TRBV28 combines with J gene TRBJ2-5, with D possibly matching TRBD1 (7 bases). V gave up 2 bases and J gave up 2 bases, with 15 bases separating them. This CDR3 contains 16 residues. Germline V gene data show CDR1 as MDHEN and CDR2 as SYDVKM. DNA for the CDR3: TGTGCCAGCAGTTTAAGCAGGGGGGCAGGTCAAGAGACCCAGTACTTC. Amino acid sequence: CASSLSRGAGQETQYF.

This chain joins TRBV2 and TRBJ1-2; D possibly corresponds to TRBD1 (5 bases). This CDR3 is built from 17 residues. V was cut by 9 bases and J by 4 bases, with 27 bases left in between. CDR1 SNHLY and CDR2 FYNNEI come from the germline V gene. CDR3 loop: CASQPLIMKTVSYGYTF. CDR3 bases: TGTGCCAGTCAACCCCTAATAATGAAGACAGTAAGCTATGGCTACACCTTC.

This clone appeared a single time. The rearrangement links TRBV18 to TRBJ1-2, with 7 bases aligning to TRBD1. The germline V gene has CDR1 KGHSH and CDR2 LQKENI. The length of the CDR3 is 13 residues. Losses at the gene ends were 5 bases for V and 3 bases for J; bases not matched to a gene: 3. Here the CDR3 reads CASSRDRDYGYTF. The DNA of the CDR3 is TGTGCCAGCTCAAGAGACAGGGACTATGGCTACACCTTC.

The CDR3 DNA follows: TGTGCCAGCAGTGAAGCGGCCCCGTCCTATGGCTACACCTTC. It codes for CASSEAAPSYGYTF. The chain has TRBV6-1 and TRBJ1-2, with D unresolved. This CDR3 region has 14 residues. Per the germline V gene, CDR1 is MNHNS and CDR2 is SASEGT. The germline V and J ends were trimmed by 0 bases and 4 bases, with 9 bases remaining between them.

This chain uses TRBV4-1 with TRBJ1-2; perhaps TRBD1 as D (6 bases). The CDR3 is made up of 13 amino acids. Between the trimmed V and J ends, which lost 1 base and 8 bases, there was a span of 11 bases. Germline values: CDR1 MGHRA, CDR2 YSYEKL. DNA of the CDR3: TGCGCCAGCAGCCAAGGGGGGCAATTGGGCTACACCTTC. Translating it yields CASSQGGQLGYTF.